The 17 T cell receptor beta chains in this list originate from one sample, sequenced in a study of graft-versus-host responses after intestinal transplantation. To release intraepithelial and lamina propria lymphocytes, the graft tissue was processed. Generated by immunoSEQ multiplex PCR, the TCRdb table keeps only in-frame clones and is missing some. The table has more than 15,000 clones, 79% seen once. Sequenced material: ileum tissue, taken about 460 days after intestinal transplant. These receptor sequences come from a human patient who received an intestinal transplant, so some T cells may come from the graft donor.

By its share, this clone is medium-sized (0.01 to 0.1%). This chain links TRBV4-1 with TRBJ1-2; D is unclear. CDR3 size: 14 residues. CDR1 and CDR2 from the germline V gene are MGHRA and YSYEKL. V was trimmed by 1 base and J by 5 bases, leaving 11 bases between them. This CDR3 reads CASSQADGLYGYTF. The CDR3, as DNA: TGCGCCAGCAGCCAAGCAGATGGACTTTATGGCTACACCTTC.

The gene calls are TRBV2 and TRBJ2-7; D is possibly TRBD2 (5 bases). Germline V gene lookup returns CDR1 SNHLY and CDR2 FYNNEI. Trimming left V 6 bases short and J 3 bases short, with 12 bases between. This CDR3 region has 13 residues. The CDR3 DNA follows: TGTGCCAGCAGCGGGCTCGGGGTCTACGAGCAGTACTTC. This codes for CASSGLGVYEQYF. The full variable domain, its missing parts supplied by reference TRBV2 and TRBJ2-7, is EPEVTQTPSHQVTQMGQEVILRCVPISNHLYFYWYRQILGQKVEFLVSFYNNEISEKSEIFDDQFSVERPDGSNFTLKIRSTKLEDSAMYFCASSGLGVYEQYFGPGTRLTVT.

The chain couples TRBV6-5 to TRBJ1-1; 10 bases match TRBD1. This CDR3 has 14 residues. Germline assignment: CDR1 MNHEY and CDR2 SVGAGI. J was trimmed by 3 bases and V by 4 bases; bases with no gene match: 2. The CDR3 protein is CASSSGTGDTEAFF. The DNA of the CDR3 is TGTGCCAGCAGTTCGGGGACAGGGGACACTGAAGCTTTCTTT.

The chain links TRBV4-1 to TRBJ1-1; D is possibly TRBD1 (6 bases). Germline CDR1 is MGHRA and CDR2 is YSYEKL. The V end was cut by 5 bases, the J end by 10 bases, with 17 bases between. This CDR3 has 13 amino acids. The CDR3 protein is CASSDMTGPGAFF. The DNA for the CDR3 is TGCGCCAGCAGCGACATGACAGGTCCGGGAGCTTTCTTT.

V is TRBV6-5 and J is TRBJ1-5, with D maybe TRBD1 (5 bases). The CDR3 consists of 14 residues. Per the germline V gene, CDR1 is MNHEY and CDR2 is SVGAGI. Trimming cost V 5 bases and J 2 bases, with 10 bases left between them. The CDR3 spells CASSAGYGNQPQHF. In DNA form, the CDR3 reads TGTGCCAGCAGTGCAGGGTACGGCAATCAGCCCCAGCATTTT.

The chain carries TRBV6-5 and TRBJ2-7; 9 bases fit TRBD1. Unmatched junction bases numbered 10, after V lost 5 bases and J lost 5 bases. CDR1 and CDR2 (germline): MNHEY, SVGAGI. This CDR3 contains 15 residues. In nucleotides, the CDR3 is TGTGCCAGCAGTACGACCGGGACAGGGTTCCACGAGCAGTACTTC. Translation: CASSTTGTGFHEQYF.

This sequence joins TRBV14 and TRBJ1-4; D remains ambiguous. Between the trimmed V and J ends, which lost 1 base and 11 bases, there was a span of 17 bases. Germline CDR1 reads SGHDN; CDR2 reads FVKESK. The CDR3 is 15 residues long. CDR3 protein: CASSQVPASVGKLFF. The CDR3 coding sequence is TGTGCCAGCAGCCAAGTCCCCGCCTCCGTCGGGAAACTGTTTTTT.

The gene calls are TRBV6-1 and TRBJ1-2; no clear D. Germline V gene lookup returns CDR1 MNHNS and CDR2 SASEGT. The CDR3 covers 13 residues. The V end was cut by 8 bases, the J end by 6 bases, with 16 bases between. The CDR3 nucleotides read TGTGCCAGCTCTATAAACATCCCGAATGGCTACACCTTC. Its protein is CASSINIPNGYTF.

The chain joins TRBV5-4 to TRBJ2-3, with D perhaps matching TRBD2 (7 bases). The CDR3 sequence is 15 residues long. The germline CDR1 and CDR2 sequences are SGHNT and YYREEE (reference sequence). Trimming left V 0 bases short and J 5 bases short, with 13 bases between. This CDR3 is CASSLDGGPRDTQYF. Written as DNA, the CDR3 is TGTGCCAGCAGCTTGGACGGGGGGCCTCGAGATACGCAGTATTTT.

This clone was observed a handful of times. The V gene is TRBV2, the J gene TRBJ2-5; 8 nucleotides match TRBD1. TRBJ2-7 matches the DNA end more closely, so the J call is doubtful. The CDR3 is made up of 14 amino acids. CDR1 and CDR2 from the germline V gene are SNHLY and FYNNEI. The CDR3, as DNA: TGTGCCAGCAGTGAACCCACAGGGGGCTACGAGCAGTACTTC. This codes for CASSEPTGGYEQYF.

The chain couples TRBV7-2 to TRBJ2-5, with D unresolved. The germline V gene encodes CDR1 SGHTA and CDR2 FQGNSA. This CDR3 contains 15 residues. Trimming cost V 5 bases and J 1 base, with 14 bases left between them. The DNA of the CDR3 is TGTGCCAGCAGCGCCGGGCCGTACTCCCAAGAGACCCAGTACTTC. Translating it yields CASSAGPYSQETQYF.

V and J are TRBV30 and TRBJ1-6; 8 nucleotides align to TRBD1. The germline V gene encodes CDR1 GTSNPN and CDR2 SVGIG (reference sequence). The junction had 7 bases not matched to a gene; V was cut back by 8 bases and J by 7 bases. CDR3 length: 13 residues. The CDR3 here is CARRDRSNSPLHF. Here the CDR3 DNA reads TGTGCCCGTCGGGACAGGTCGAATTCACCCCTCCACTTT.

The V call is TRBV7-8, the J call TRBJ2-5, with 8 bases aligning to TRBD2. The CDR3 covers 16 residues. CDR1 is SGHVS, CDR2 FQNEAQ, per germline. V lost 5 bases to trimming and J lost 5 bases; unmatched junction nucleotides: 13. CDR3 DNA sequence: TGTGCCAGCAGCCCTAAACTAGCGGTGCGGGGGGAGACCCAGTACTTC. Protein sequence: CASSPKLAVRGETQYF.

As regards this clone: The sample holds other DNA sequences that translate to the same CDR3. The gene calls are TRBV18 and TRBJ1-3; D unresolved. The CDR3 has 14 amino acids. V was clipped by 1 base and J by 0 bases, with 4 bases between them. CDR1 is KGHSH and CDR2 is LQKENI in the germline V gene. The DNA of the CDR3 is TGTGCCAGCTCACCACTCGACTCTGGAAACACCATATATTTT. It encodes CASSPLDSGNTIYF.

This clone was picked up a small number of times. The rearrangement uses TRBV6-1 and TRBJ2-5, with D tentatively TRBD1 or TRBD2 (5 bases each). The V gene's germline CDR1 is MNHNS and CDR2 SASEGT. There are 13 residues in the CDR3. V was trimmed by 5 bases and J by 5 bases, leaving 12 bases between them. CDR3 DNA: TGTGCCAGCAGTAGACCGGGACGGGAGACCCAGTACTTC. This encodes CASSRPGRETQYF.

The chain links TRBV13 to TRBJ2-3; D might be TRBD1 or TRBD2, each matching 5 bases. This CDR3 comprises 18 residues. The V and J ends lost 6 bases and 8 bases respectively, with 30 bases between them. CDR1 PRHDT and CDR2 FYEKMQ come from the germline V gene (reference sequence). The DNA of the CDR3 is TGTGCCAGCAGGGGGCTCGTAGGACTCGGCCCCCCCGCAGGTACGCAGTATTTT. The encoded protein is CASRGLVGLGPPAGTQYF.

A few counts support this clone. CDR3 sequence (DNA): TGTGCCAGCAGCCCCCAGGGGGGCTCCTACAATGAGCAGTTCTTC. It is translated as CASSPQGGSYNEQFF. The genes are TRBV7-3 and TRBJ2-1, with D perhaps matching TRBD1 (7 bases). The CDR3 extends over 15 amino acids. Trimming cost V 5 bases and J 0 bases, with 11 bases left between them. Germline lookup yields CDR1 SGHTA and CDR2 FQGTGA.